This entry is about one TCR beta chain. Its antigen is currently unknown. The data derive from a study of T cell responses to AZD1222 COVID-19 vaccine. General observations from the study: Mapped onto spike, vaccine-associated CD4 TCRs spanned it and were dominant at 160-218 and 743-854. Two AZD1222 doses significantly raised spike-specific TCR breadth and depth over controls.

The CDR3 consists of 16 residues. Trimming stripped 6 bases from V and 5 bases from J, with 23 bases between. Germline V CDR1 and CDR2: MNHEY, SVGEGT. The data were produced by immunoSEQ multiplex PCR, yet TCRdb's version contains in-frame clones alone and is incomplete. The profile shows roughly 160,000 clones, 85% to 90% of them singletons. V usage is TRBV6-2 or TRBV6-3 and J usage is TRBJ2-7; D is possibly TRBD2 (6 bases). The source was peripheral blood, collected 28 days after the second AZD1222 dose. The receptor was derived from an adult who received the AZD1222 COVID-19 vaccine. CDR3 nucleotide sequence: TGTGCCAGCAGCCCCCCTTGGCGGGGTATTTTCCACGAGCAGTACTTC. Translation gives CASSPPWRGIFHEQYF.